The sequence of this T cell receptor (beta chain) was determined in a study of radiotherapy plus CTLA-4 blockade in lung cancer. Study background: Disease control was achieved by 31% of patients, and objective responses by 18%.

The CDR3 length is 15 residues. Germline V gene sequence: CDR1 SGHTA, CDR2 FQGTGA. V was pared by 3 bases and J by 5 bases, with 14 bases between. Profiling relied on immunoSEQ multiplex PCR, and the TCRdb table lists in-frame clones only, not all of them. Of some 15,000 clones in the sample, 80% to 90% were seen once. The TCR comes from a human donor with non-small cell lung cancer that progressed on radiotherapy plus ipilimumab. Some clones in this sample may be carry-over from other donors' samples. Sequenced here: peripheral blood, sampled from a patient treated with radiotherapy plus ipilimumab. The V and J genes are TRBV7-3 and TRBJ2-1; D possibly corresponds to TRBD2 (6 bases). The CDR3 sequence: CASSLWRGPDNEQFF. The CDR3 nucleotides are TGTGCCAGCAGCTTGTGGCGGGGACCGGACAATGAGCAGTTCTTC. Using reference TRBV7-3 and TRBJ2-1 for the parts outside the CDR3, the full variable domain is GAGVSQTPSNKVTEKGKYVELRCDPISGHTALYWYRQSLGQGPEFLIYFQGTGAADDSGLPNDRFFAVRPEGSVSTLKIQRTERGDSAVYLCASSLWRGPDNEQFFGPGTRLTVL.